This TCR beta chain appears in the sequencing data of a study of CXCR3-negative and CXCR3-positive naive CD8 T cells. About the study: About 150 million TRB reads in total, about 1.5 +/- 0.3 million per library.

Findings and limits, study-wide: Naive cells that were CXCR3-positive had more hydrophobic TRB CDR3s (compared with CXCR3-negative naive cells). Naive CXCR3-negative cells resembled naive CXCR3-positive cells in TRBV-TRBJ usage; memory cells differed. The study found CXCR3 expression partially decreased after cryopreservation and ran most assays on fresh PBMCs.

The CDR3 runs to 11 residues. Germline CDR1 reads SQVTM; CDR2 reads ANQGSEA. With UMI labels, 5' RACE was used to prepare the TRB cDNA libraries. Reprocessing the 5' RACE reads, TCRdb reports a single entry for every CDR3 protein and omits DNA. Found here are tens of thousands of distinct CDR3 sequences; the top ten clones hold around 5%. CD45RO-CCR7+CD27+CD95- was the phenotype of naive CD8+ T cells. On this clonotype itself: Its antigen is unknown.

The sequenced material came from naive CXCR3+ CD8+ T cells from blood. The subset was: CD45RO-CCR7+CD27+CD95- naive CD8+ T cells expressing CXCR3 (TNR3+). The chain carries TRBV29-1 and TRBJ2-3. This sequence was found in a human donor in good health. Some clones in this sample may be carry-over from other donors' samples. CDR3 loop: CSAGSTDTQYF.